This T cell receptor (beta chain) was sequenced for a study of T cells after yellow fever vaccination. In the study overall: When fractions had low cell numbers, they were prepared with SMART-Seq v4 Ultra Low Input.

Researchers made TCR cDNA using 5'RACE template switching, and this step added a universal primer site and UMIs. TCRdb redid the calling of the 5' RACE reads with MiXCR, one entry per CDR3 protein. The data contain 500,000 to 650,000 distinct CDR3 sequences, less than 20% of them singletons. General observations from the study: Abundant clonotypes (contaminants from the bulk population) could be present in FACS-sorted repertoires.

Regarding this clonotype: Its antigen is currently unknown.

Germline trimming cut 5 bases from V and 5 bases from J; bases unmatched to any gene: 10. This CDR3 comprises 16 residues. Germline V lookup: CDR1 SGHVS, CDR2 FNYEAQ. The sequence derives from a man between 18 and 35 years old who received the YFV17D yellow fever vaccine. The rearrangement links TRBV7-6 to TRBJ2-2, with 8 bases aligning to TRBD1. The sequencing here drew on PBMCs, taken more than 4 days after the first yellow fever vaccination. CDR3 coding DNA: TGTGCCAGCAGCCAAACAGGGGGAGACGGGACCGGGGAGCTGTTTTTT. Translating it yields CASSQTGGDGTGELFF. The entire variable domain, with the rest obtained from reference TRBV7-6 and TRBJ2-2, is as follows: GAGVSQSPRYKVTKRGQDVALRCDPISGHVSLYWYRQALGQGPEFLTYFNYEAQQDKSGLPNDRFSAERPEGSISTLTIQRTEQRDSAMYRCASSQTGGDGTGELFFGEGSRLTVL.